A single sample gave rise to the 18 T cell receptor beta chains below, sequenced in a study of beta chain features in type 1 diabetes. Notes on the study in general: The study found moderately but significantly shorter TCRB CDR3s in all four CD4+ subsets of Type 1 diabetes patients.

The study reverse transcribed the entire isolated RNA, so it sequenced expressed TCRB transcripts. Generated by immunoSEQ multiplex PCR, the TCRdb table keeps only in-frame clones and is missing some. In the table there are about 15,000 clones, about 70% of which are singletons. Their antigen targets remain unknown. Source material: Tregs from blood. The source of these receptors is a man aged 30-40 years with type 1 diabetes.

The rearrangement uses TRBV6-5 and TRBJ2-5; 11 nucleotides line up with TRBD2. After removal of 0 bases from V and 4 bases from J, the junction contained 4 bases not matched to a gene. CDR1 MNHEY and CDR2 SVGAGI come from the germline V gene. CDR3 size: 16 residues. CDR3 amino acids: CASSYSIAGGRETQYF. In DNA, the CDR3 is TGTGCCAGCAGTTACTCGATAGCGGGGGGGAGAGAGACCCAGTACTTC.

The chain joins TRBV11-3 to TRBJ1-1, with a possible D match to TRBD1 (5 bases). CDR1 and CDR2 (germline): SGHNT, YENEEA. The V end lost 4 bases, the J end lost 7 bases, and 19 bases lay between the germline ends. The CDR3 spans 15 residues. Here the CDR3 DNA reads TGTGCCAGCAGCTGGGGGGGGGAAGTCCGGATTGAAGCTTTCTTT. It translates to CASSWGGEVRIEAFF.

The CDR3 region has the DNA TGCGCCAGCAGCTCCGGGTCCGGTTACTACAATGAGCAGTTCTTC. Protein: CASSSGSGYYNEQFF. J is TRBJ2-1 and V is TRBV5-1, with no clear D. With 3 bases removed from V and 3 bases from J, the gap between germline ends came to 13 bases. In germline, CDR1 is SGHRS, CDR2 YFSETQ. The CDR3 has 15 residues.

This chain connects TRBV5-8 to TRBJ2-2; D is ambiguous. V shed 5 bases and J shed 1 base, with 6 bases lying between them. The CDR3 consists of 13 residues. Germline V lookup: CDR1 SGHTS, CDR2 YDEGEE. The CDR3 loop is CASRAKNTGELFF. Here the CDR3 DNA reads TGTGCCAGCAGAGCGAAGAACACCGGGGAGCTGTTTTTT.

This clone was seen more than once but under ten times. The chain has TRBV5-1 and TRBJ1-1; D remains ambiguous. The CDR3 length is 13 residues. Germline V lookup: CDR1 SGHRS, CDR2 YFSETQ. V dropped 3 bases and J dropped 6 bases, with 12 bases sitting between them. Here the CDR3 DNA reads TGCGCCAGCAGCTCCCGGTCAAACTCTGAAGCTTTCTTT. It yields the protein CASSSRSNSEAFF.

The rearrangement joins TRBV4-1 to TRBJ2-5; D perhaps matches TRBD1 (6 bases). The CDR3 consists of 14 residues. Germline assignment: CDR1 MGHRA and CDR2 YSYEKL. Deletions cut 3 bases from V and 1 base from J, with 9 bases between. In DNA, the CDR3 is TGCGCCAGCAGCCAGACAGGTTTCCAAGAGACCCAGTACTTC. Protein sequence: CASSQTGFQETQYF.

This rearrangement joins TRBV5-1 to TRBJ1-4, with no clear D. Per the germline V gene, CDR1 is SGHRS and CDR2 is YFSETQ. CDR3 length equals 14 residues. With 0 bases removed from V and 5 bases from J, the gap between germline ends came to 8 bases. CDR3 in amino acids: CASSLGALNEKLFF. For the CDR3, the DNA is TGCGCCAGCAGCTTGGGAGCCTTAAATGAAAAACTGTTTTTT.

V and J are TRBV10-1 and TRBJ1-2; D may be TRBD1 (6 bases). The CDR3 spans 11 residues. Trimming cost V 3 bases and J 8 bases, with 7 bases left between them. Germline loops: CDR1 WNHNN, CDR2 SYGVQD (reference sequence). CDR3 bases: TGCGCCAGCAGTGACAGGGGCGGCTACACCTTC. It is translated as CASSDRGGYTF.

This chain links TRBV19 with TRBJ1-2; D gene unclear. Germline lookup yields CDR1 LNHDA and CDR2 SQIVND (reference sequence). Trimming shortened V by 3 bases and J by 4 bases, and 9 bases separated the two germline ends. The CDR3 sequence is 13 residues long. The CDR3 sequence: CASSMWSPYGYTF. CDR3 sequence (DNA): TGTGCCAGTAGTATGTGGAGCCCCTATGGCTACACCTTC.

The CDR3 is CASSRQGGSTEAFF. Written as DNA, the CDR3 is TGTGCCAGCAGCCGCCAAGGGGGAAGCACTGAAGCTTTCTTT. The chain couples TRBV7-2 to TRBJ1-1, with D perhaps TRBD1 (6 bases). Per the germline V gene, CDR1 is SGHTA and CDR2 is FQGNSA. Trimming removed 5 bases at V and 4 bases at J, with 14 bases between. The CDR3 has 14 residues. Using reference TRBV7-2 and TRBJ1-1 for the parts outside the CDR3, the full variable domain is GAGVSQSPSNKVTEKGKDVELRCDPISGHTALYWYRQSLGQGLEFLIYFQGNSAPDKSGLPSDRFSAERTGGSVSTLTIQRTQQEDSAVYLCASSRQGGSTEAFFGQGTRLTVV.

V and J are TRBV5-4 and TRBJ1-6, with TRBD1 matching over 9 bases. The CDR3 runs to 16 residues. Trimming cost V 4 bases and J 14 bases; bases outside gene matches: 16. Germline V gives CDR1 SGHNT, CDR2 YYREEE (reference sequence). The CDR3 reads CASSPKGGQGFMSLHF. The CDR3 coding sequence is TGTGCCAGCAGCCCCAAGGGGGGACAGGGTTTTATGTCCCTCCACTTT. Looking up the rest from reference TRBV5-4 and TRBJ1-6 gives the full variable domain: ETGVTQSPTHLIKTRGQQVTLRCSSQSGHNTVSWYQQALGQGPQFIFQYYREEENGRGNFPPRFSGLQFPNYSSELNVNALELDDSALYLCASSPKGGQGFMSLHFGNGTRLTVT.

The genes are TRBV7-8 and TRBJ2-1; 9 bases fit TRBD1. Per the germline V gene, CDR1 is SGHVS and CDR2 is FQNEAQ. V dropped 10 bases and J dropped 0; count of bases not matched to a gene: 10. This CDR3 has 16 amino acids. The CDR3 bases are TGTGCCACCAAGAGGGGGGACAGGGACTCCTACAATGAGCAGTTCTTC. Translated, it gives CATKRGDRDSYNEQFF. Complete variable domain (other parts from reference TRBV7-8 and TRBJ2-1): GAGVSQSPRYKVAKRGQDVALRCDPISGHVSLFWYQQALGQGPEFLTYFQNEAQLDKSGLPSDRFFAERPEGSVSTLKIQRTQQEDSAVYLCATKRGDRDSYNEQFFGPGTRLTVL.

This clone was seen only a few times. The V gene is TRBV30, the J gene TRBJ1-5; 8 nucleotides line up with TRBD1. V dropped 2 bases and J dropped 6; count of bases not matched to a gene: 6. Germline lookup yields CDR1 GTSNPN and CDR2 SVGIG (reference sequence). This CDR3 is built from 14 residues. CDR3 in amino acids: CAWSHTGGSQPQHF. The CDR3 nucleotides are TGTGCCTGGAGTCACACAGGGGGTAGTCAGCCCCAGCATTTT.

The J gene is TRBJ2-1, the V gene TRBV25-1; 8 nucleotides line up with TRBD2. CDR1 is MGHDK and CDR2 is SYGVNS in the germline V gene. V trimming: 6 bases; J trimming: 14 bases; junction bases outside the gene matches: 9. The CDR3 consists of 12 residues. CDR3: CASSSSGGAKFF. CDR3 bases: TGTGCCAGCAGCAGTTCGGGGGGGGCTAAGTTCTTC.

The rearrangement uses TRBV29-1 and TRBJ2-5, with D possibly TRBD1 on 5 matching bases. The germline V gene encodes CDR1 SQVTM and CDR2 ANQGSEA. This CDR3 is 11 amino acids long. V was shortened by 4 bases and J by 5 bases, with 8 bases between the two germline ends. The CDR3 sequence: CSVAGQETQYF. CDR3 DNA sequence: TGCAGCGTTGCAGGGCAGGAGACCCAGTACTTC.

The chain uses TRBV6-6 and TRBJ2-2, with D perhaps matching TRBD2 (6 bases). The germline gives CDR1 MNHNY, CDR2 SVGAGI (reference sequence). The CDR3 sequence is 13 residues long. V gave up 5 bases and J gave up 6 bases, with 10 bases separating them. The CDR3 bases are TGTGCCAGCAGTCTCGCGGGGCCCGGGGAGCTGTTTTTT. This codes for CASSLAGPGELFF.

V usage is TRBV4-1 and J usage is TRBJ2-7; 7 bases match TRBD2. The CDR3 sequence is 14 residues long. The ends lost 1 base at V and 2 bases at J; junction bases unmatched: 2. CDR1 MGHRA and CDR2 YSYEKL come from the germline V gene. CDR3 region: CASSQGSGTYEQYF. DNA for the CDR3: TGCGCCAGCAGCCAAGGGAGCGGGACCTACGAGCAGTACTTC.

This clone appeared once. This chain connects TRBV4-1 to TRBJ1-4; D might be TRBD1 (5 bases). The ends were cut back, 4 bases at V and 6 bases at J, with 15 bases in the middle. Germline loops: CDR1 MGHRA, CDR2 YSYEKL. CDR3 length equals 15 residues. The CDR3, as DNA: TGCGCCAGCAGCCTCGGTGGGGCGGTGGATGAAAAACTGTTTTTT. It translates to CASSLGGAVDEKLFF.